These 24 T cell receptor beta chains share one sample of origin, sequenced in a study of T-cell reconstitution after alpha-beta-depleted transplantation in children. A library of TCRbeta sequences, prepared with unique molecular identifiers, was generated. Each CDR3 protein gets one entry after TCRdb re-called the PCR reads with MiXCR. Of around 960,000 distinct CDR3 sequences in the sample, under 30% were seen once. Specimen: PBMCs, mostly from graft donor cells, collected 360 days after TCRalphabeta/CD19-depleted stem cell transplant. These receptors were taken from a boy in the first two years of life who had a stem cell transplant for SCID, so the T cells may come from the graft donor.

The rearrangement uses TRBV5-1 and TRBJ2-2, with 10 bases matching TRBD1. This CDR3 is 15 amino acids long. CDR1 SGHRS and CDR2 YFSETQ come from the germline V gene. V lost 2 bases to trimming and J lost 6 bases; unmatched junction nucleotides: 4. The CDR3 region has the DNA TGCGCCAGCAGCTTAGGGACAGGGGCCGCCGGGGAGCTGTTTTTT. It is translated as CASSLGTGAAGELFF. Filled out from reference TRBV5-1 and TRBJ2-2, the complete variable domain reads KAGVTQTPRYLIKTRGQQVTLSCSPISGHRSVSWYQQTPGQGLQFLFEYFSETQRNKGNFPGRFSGRQFSNSRSEMNVSTLELGDSALYLCASSLGTGAAGELFFGEGSRLTVL.

This clonotype was observed a handful of times. The genes are TRBV18 and TRBJ2-7; 8 nucleotides match TRBD1. The ends lost 4 bases at V and 7 bases at J; junction bases unmatched: 3. Germline lookup yields CDR1 KGHSH and CDR2 LQKENI. CDR3 length: 12 residues. The CDR3 spells CASSLGQGEQYF. The DNA for the CDR3 is TGTGCCAGCTCACTCGGACAGGGTGAGCAGTACTTC.

V is TRBV11-3 and J is TRBJ2-3, with D possibly matching TRBD2 (5 bases). The CDR3 extends over 16 amino acids. V lost 5 bases, J lost 2 bases, and 17 bases lay in between. CDR1 SGHNT and CDR2 YENEEA come from the germline V gene. CDR3 in amino acids: CASSTGSPSPTDTQYF. CDR3 DNA sequence: TGTGCCAGCAGCACCGGATCCCCTAGCCCCACAGATACGCAGTATTTT.

The rearrangement uses TRBV12-3 or TRBV12-4 and TRBJ2-7; the D gene is possibly TRBD1 (5 bases). Trimming removed 2 bases at V and 2 bases at J, with 10 bases between. The CDR3 contains 14 residues. The CDR3 region is CASSLSQGTYEQYF. In DNA, the CDR3 is TGTGCCAGCAGTTTATCCCAGGGAACCTACGAGCAGTACTTC.

V usage is TRBV7-9 and J usage is TRBJ1-5, with D unclear. With 4 bases removed from V and 3 bases from J, the gap between germline ends came to 4 bases. The CDR3 is 12 residues long. From germline, CDR1 is SEHNR and CDR2 FQNEAQ (reference sequence). The CDR3 nucleotides read TGTGCCAGCAGCTCGAACAATCAGCCCCAGCATTTT. It yields the protein CASSSNNQPQHF.

In DNA form, the CDR3 reads TGTGCCAGCAGCTTAGCTCTAGCGGGGGGTCCAGATACGCAGTATTTT. It yields the protein CASSLALAGGPDTQYF. The chain employs TRBV7-8 and TRBJ2-3; 11 bases are shared with TRBD2. CDR3 length equals 16 residues. V dropped 0 bases and J dropped 4; count of bases not matched to a gene: 3. The V gene's germline CDR1 is SGHVS and CDR2 FQNEAQ.

The CDR3 DNA reads TGTGCCAGCAAACGGGACAGCGTCCAAGAGACCCAGTACTTC. The encoded protein is CASKRDSVQETQYF. The chain carries TRBV28 and TRBJ2-5; 7 nucleotides align to TRBD1. Germline V gives CDR1 MDHEN, CDR2 SYDVKM. The CDR3 has 14 residues. J gave up 1 base and V 7 bases, and 6 bases lay outside the gene matches.

In its sample, this clonotype was seen a few times. The gene calls are TRBV6-2 or TRBV6-3 and TRBJ2-3; 7 positions match TRBD1. CDR3 length: 14 amino acids. Germline V gene data show CDR1 as MNHEY and CDR2 as SVGEGT. V dropped 5 bases and J dropped 6; count of bases not matched to a gene: 8. The CDR3 here is CASSTKYRGDTQYF. For the CDR3, the DNA is TGTGCCAGCAGTACCAAATACAGGGGTGATACGCAGTATTTT.

The chain couples TRBV20-1 to TRBJ1-1, with 8 bases fitting TRBD1. The CDR3 totals 13 residues. V shed 5 bases and J 5 bases; nucleotides not matched to a gene: 7. Germline-derived CDR1 and CDR2 are DFQATT and SNEGSKA (reference sequence). DNA for the CDR3: TGCAGTGCTCCCCGGACAGGGTGGACTGAAGCTTTCTTT. This sequence encodes CSAPRTGWTEAFF.

This clonotype occurred a few times. This sequence joins TRBV5-5 and TRBJ1-2; 7 bases match TRBD1. J was trimmed by 3 bases and V by 0 bases; bases with no gene match: 11. The germline V gene has CDR1 SGHKS and CDR2 YYEKEE (reference sequence). This CDR3 has 17 amino acids. The CDR3 DNA sequence: TGTGCCAGCAGCTTGGCCCCGGGACAGACTCGAGACTATGGCTACACCTTC. Residues: CASSLAPGQTRDYGYTF.

The chain uses TRBV18 and TRBJ1-1, with D perhaps TRBD1 (6 bases). Trimming left V 1 base short and J 1 base short, with 13 bases between. The V gene's germline CDR1 is KGHSH and CDR2 LQKENI. There are 16 residues in the CDR3. In DNA, the CDR3 is TGTGCCAGCTCACCACGTACAGGGCTTGCGAACACTGAAGCTTTCTTT. Its protein product is CASSPRTGLANTEAFF.

This rearrangement joins TRBV6-2 or TRBV6-3 to TRBJ2-5; perhaps TRBD1 as D (6 bases). Germline assignment: CDR1 MNHEY and CDR2 SVGEGT. The V end lost 2 bases, the J end lost 3 bases, and 13 bases lay between the germline ends. This CDR3 comprises 15 residues. CDR3 DNA: TGTGCCAGCAGTTACAATACGGGGACAAAAGAGACCCAGTACTTC. This codes for CASSYNTGTKETQYF.

The sample holds a few counts of this clonotype. The J gene is TRBJ2-3, the V gene TRBV5-1, with TRBD2 identical over 9 bases. The length of the CDR3 is 16 residues. Germline CDR1 SGHRS, CDR2 YFSETQ. Unmatched junction bases numbered 5, after V lost 3 bases and J lost 0 bases. CDR3: CASSSTSGPSTDTQYF. CDR3 nucleotide sequence: TGCGCCAGCAGCTCCACTAGCGGGCCTAGCACAGATACGCAGTATTTT.

The chain carries TRBV3-1 and TRBJ2-2; no definite D call. Per germline, CDR1 LGHDT and CDR2 YNNKEL (reference sequence). V was clipped by 0 bases and J by 3 bases, with 5 bases between them. CDR3 length equals 14 residues. CDR3 sequence reads: CASSQDIDTGELFF. Here the CDR3 DNA reads TGTGCCAGCAGCCAAGATATCGACACCGGGGAGCTGTTTTTT. Complete variable domain (other parts from reference TRBV3-1 and TRBJ2-2): DTAVSQTPKYLVTQMGNDKSIKCEQNLGHDTMYWYKQDSKKFLKIMFSYNNKELIINETVPNRFSPKSPDKAHLNLHINSLELGDSAVYFCASSQDIDTGELFFGEGSRLTVL.

The chain has TRBV20-1 and TRBJ2-1, with 10 bases that match TRBD2. This CDR3 is built from 17 residues. The V segment lost 1 base and the J segment 0 bases; nucleotides outside the gene matches: 6. Germline-derived CDR1 and CDR2 are DFQATT and SNEGSKA (reference sequence). In nucleotides, the CDR3 is TGCAGTGCTAGAGGTGCTTCTAGCGGGAGCTCCTACAATGAGCAGTTCTTC. It is translated as CSARGASSGSSYNEQFF.

This clonotype appeared a few times. J is TRBJ2-1 and V is TRBV29-1, with 11 bases lining up with TRBD2. The germline CDR1 and CDR2 sequences are SQVTM and ANQGSEA. This CDR3 is built from 15 residues. The V and J ends lost 7 bases and 3 bases, in that order; junction bases with no gene match: 8. The CDR3 DNA is TGCAGCGCCAGAAAAGGGACTAGCGGCTACAATGAGCAGTTCTTC. Its translation: CSARKGTSGYNEQFF.

The CDR3 loop reads CASSLIGGQIYEQYF. DNA for the CDR3: TGCGCCAGCAGCTTAATAGGGGGACAGATCTACGAGCAGTACTTC. The chain combines TRBV5-1 with TRBJ2-7; 7 nucleotides match TRBD1. The CDR3 runs to 15 residues. Trimming cost V 2 bases and J 3 bases; bases outside gene matches: 8. The germline CDR1 and CDR2 sequences are SGHRS and YFSETQ.

This clonotype was counted at least ten times. Sequence at one end of the junction differs from germline and may be a read error. The J gene is TRBJ2-3, the V gene TRBV7-9; D uncertain. From germline, CDR1 is SEHNR and CDR2 FQNEAQ (reference sequence). The CDR3 covers 13 residues. This chain's CDR3 is CASSLALTDTQYF. The CDR3, as DNA: TGCGCCAGCAGCTTGGCTCTCACAGATACGCAGTATTTT.

The chain uses TRBV24-1 and TRBJ2-1; 9 nucleotides agree with TRBD1. The germline CDR1 and CDR2 sequences are KGHDR and SFDVKD. The CDR3 spans 16 residues. V shed 4 bases, J shed 2 bases, and the junction held 5 bases outside the gene matches. The CDR3 loop reads CATSDAHRGPYNEQFF. The CDR3 DNA follows: TGTGCCACCAGTGACGCGCACAGGGGGCCCTACAATGAGCAGTTCTTC.

The sample holds one count of this clonotype. The V and J genes are TRBV6-5 and TRBJ2-1; TRBD1 might be the D (6 bases). This CDR3 contains 15 residues. V was shortened by 0 bases and J by 10 bases, with 16 bases between the two germline ends. Germline V gene sequence: CDR1 MNHEY, CDR2 SVGAGI. The CDR3 nucleotides are TGTGCCAGCAGTTACTCGAAGTTTGGGGGCTGGGAGCAGTTCTTC. Translating it yields CASSYSKFGGWEQFF.

This chain links TRBV10-3 with TRBJ2-4; perhaps TRBD2 as D (5 bases). The V gene's germline CDR1 is ENHRY and CDR2 SYGVKD. V was pared by 4 bases and J by 0 bases, with 16 bases between. This CDR3 spans 17 amino acids. CDR3 amino acids: CAISAGLNLLAKNIQYF. The DNA for the CDR3 is TGTGCCATCAGTGCCGGACTGAATCTACTAGCCAAAAACATTCAGTACTTC.

This chain links TRBV5-1 with TRBJ2-1; no clear D gene. CDR1 and CDR2 from the germline V gene are SGHRS and YFSETQ. V lost 0 bases and J lost 8, with 12 bases in between. The CDR3 is 14 residues long. The CDR3 protein is CASSLVMLGDEQFF. CDR3 coding DNA: TGCGCCAGCAGCTTGGTGATGCTAGGCGATGAGCAGTTCTTC.

The chain employs TRBV5-1 and TRBJ2-3; 7 positions agree with TRBD1. CDR1 and CDR2 from the germline V gene are SGHRS and YFSETQ. V lost 4 bases and J lost 3; bases outside the gene matches: 11. The CDR3 runs to 16 residues. CDR3 region: CASSPGNRGLTDTQYF. The CDR3, as DNA: TGCGCCAGCAGCCCGGGAAACAGGGGTTTGACAGATACGCAGTATTTT.

The chain links TRBV7-8 to TRBJ1-6, with unresolved D. The CDR3 loop spans 16 amino acids. CDR1 is SGHVS and CDR2 is FQNEAQ in the germline V gene. V was shortened by 3 bases and J by 10 bases, with 19 bases between the two germline ends. This CDR3 is CASSFYGVRSPSPLHF. DNA for the CDR3: TGTGCCAGCAGCTTCTACGGTGTCCGGTCACCGTCACCCCTCCACTTT.